This is a list of T cell receptor beta chains from one sample in a study of OX40 agonist ivuxolimab in advanced cancers. Assay used: immunoSEQ multiplex PCR; TCRdb lists only in-frame clones, some missing. Found here are more than 40,000 clones, 88% of them singletons; the top ten hold about three fifths. The specimen was CD4+ or CD8+ T cells sorted from blood, collected in a trial of the OX40 agonist ivuxolimab. The receptors come from an adult with an advanced solid tumor such as melanoma, head and neck, liver or kidney cancer. Each CDR3 is given with its conserved first and last residue. A D gene is named only where the DNA matches it firmly. Clone size appears in some rows only: once, few, many, or a class for an expanded clone.

V gene: TRBV25-1; D gene: -; J gene: TRBJ1-4; clone size: -; CDR3 DNA: TGTGCCAGCAGTGCACAGGGTGATGTTAATGAAAAACTGTTTTTT; CDR3 protein: CASSAQGDVNEKLFF
V gene: TRBV5-1; D gene: -; J gene: TRBJ2-5; clone size: -; CDR3 DNA: TGCGCCAGCAGCCTAACGACAGCTCATAGTCGGGAGACCCAGTACTTC; CDR3 protein: CASSLTTAHSRETQYF
V gene: TRBV6-5; D gene: TRBD1; J gene: TRBJ2-2; clone size: -; CDR3 DNA: TGTGCCAGCAGTTACTCGGGGACAGGGACCGGGGAGCTGTTTTTT; CDR3 protein: CASSYSGTGTGELFF
V gene: TRBV7-2; D gene: -; J gene: TRBJ2-7; clone size: -; CDR3 DNA: TGTGCCAGCAGCTCCCGGCCGGGGGACTACGAGCAGTACTTC; CDR3 protein: CASSSRPGDYEQYF
V gene: TRBV28; D gene: -; J gene: TRBJ2-1; clone size: -; CDR3 DNA: TGTGCCAGCAGTCCCCTGGGCCCGAATGAGCAGTTCTTC; CDR3 protein: CASSPLGPNEQFF
V gene: TRBV9; D gene: TRBD2; J gene: TRBJ2-7; clone size: -; CDR3 DNA: TGTGCCAGCAGCGCTGGGACTAGCGGGTTCTACGAGCAGTACTTC; CDR3 protein: CASSAGTSGFYEQYF
V gene: TRBV11-2; D gene: -; J gene: TRBJ2-7; clone size: few; CDR3 DNA: TGTGCCAGCAGCTTAGGCGGCGGTTACGAGCAGTACTTC; CDR3 protein: CASSLGGGYEQYF
V gene: TRBV6-1; D gene: -; J gene: TRBJ2-5; clone size: -; CDR3 DNA: TGTGCCAGCGAGAAGGTTGACCAAGAGACCCAGTACTTC; CDR3 protein: CASEKVDQETQYF
V gene: TRBV7-9; D gene: TRBD1; J gene: TRBJ1-1; clone size: -; CDR3 DNA: TGTGCCAGCAGCCGCACAGGGGAGGGCACTGAAGCTTTCTTT; CDR3 protein: CASSRTGEGTEAFF
V gene: TRBV28; D gene: TRBD2; J gene: TRBJ2-1; clone size: -; CDR3 DNA: TGTGCCAGCAGTTTGGGGGGGAGCTCCTACAATGAGCAGTTCTTC; CDR3 protein: CASSLGGSSYNEQFF
V gene: TRBV18; D gene: -; J gene: TRBJ2-3; clone size: -; CDR3 DNA: TGTGCCAGCTCGCCCTCCGGAGGGGACGGGGATACGCAGTATTTT; CDR3 protein: CASSPSGGDGDTQYF
V gene: TRBV6-5; D gene: -; J gene: TRBJ1-2; clone size: -; CDR3 DNA: TGTGCCAGCAGTTACGGTGGACAGCCCTATGGCTACACCTTC; CDR3 protein: CASSYGGQPYGYTF
V gene: TRBV4-1; D gene: TRBD2; J gene: TRBJ2-2; clone size: -; CDR3 DNA: TGCGCCAGCAGCACCGGGACTAGCGGAATAATTCGAACACCCGGGGAGCTGTTTTTT; CDR3 protein: CASSTGTSGIIRTPGELFF
V gene: TRBV2; D gene: -; J gene: TRBJ2-5; clone size: -; CDR3 DNA: TGTGCCAGCAGTGATATGGGTAGCGTTATCCAAGAGACCCAGTACTTC; CDR3 protein: CASSDMGSVIQETQYF
V gene: TRBV5-4; D gene: TRBD2; J gene: TRBJ2-5; clone size: -; CDR3 DNA: TGTGCCAGCAGCTCAGCTAGCGGGGGGGCCGGTGAGACCCAGTACTTC; CDR3 protein: CASSSASGGAGETQYF
V gene: TRBV7-2; D gene: TRBD2; J gene: TRBJ2-3; clone size: -; CDR3 DNA: TGTGCCAGCAGCTCCGGACTAGCGGGGGGCGCAGATACGCAGTATTTT; CDR3 protein: CASSSGLAGGADTQYF
V gene: TRBV7-8; D gene: -; J gene: TRBJ1-1; clone size: -; CDR3 DNA: TGTGCCAGCAGCTTGCAGGGCCACACTGAAGCTTTCTTT; CDR3 protein: CASSLQGHTEAFF
V gene: TRBV19; D gene: TRBD1; J gene: TRBJ2-3; clone size: -; CDR3 DNA: TGTGCCAGTAATAAACGACAGGGCTTCGGCACAGATACGCAGTATTTT; CDR3 protein: CASNKRQGFGTDTQYF
V gene: TRBV4-1; D gene: TRBD1; J gene: TRBJ2-7; clone size: once; CDR3 DNA: TGCGCCAGCAGCCTTACGGACAGGGTTTCCTACGAGCAGTACTTC; CDR3 protein: CASSLTDRVSYEQYF
V gene: TRBV7-9; D gene: -; J gene: TRBJ1-1; clone size: -; CDR3 DNA: TGTGCCAGCAGGCCAGGGGTCTTAAACACTGAAGCTTTCTTT; CDR3 protein: CASRPGVLNTEAFF
V gene: TRBV29-1; D gene: TRBD1; J gene: TRBJ2-7; clone size: -; CDR3 DNA: TGCAGCGTTGAAAAAGCGACAGGGGCCCCCTACGAGCAGTACTTC; CDR3 protein: CSVEKATGAPYEQYF
V gene: TRBV30; D gene: -; J gene: TRBJ2-7; clone size: -; CDR3 DNA: TGTGCCTGGAGTGTAGAGGTTTCGGCGGAGCAGTACTTC; CDR3 protein: CAWSVEVSAEQYF
V gene: TRBV5-1; D gene: TRBD1; J gene: TRBJ2-7; clone size: -; CDR3 DNA: TGCGCCAGCAGCTTGGAAGGGACAGGGGGCGCCGACGAGCAGTACTTC; CDR3 protein: CASSLEGTGGADEQYF